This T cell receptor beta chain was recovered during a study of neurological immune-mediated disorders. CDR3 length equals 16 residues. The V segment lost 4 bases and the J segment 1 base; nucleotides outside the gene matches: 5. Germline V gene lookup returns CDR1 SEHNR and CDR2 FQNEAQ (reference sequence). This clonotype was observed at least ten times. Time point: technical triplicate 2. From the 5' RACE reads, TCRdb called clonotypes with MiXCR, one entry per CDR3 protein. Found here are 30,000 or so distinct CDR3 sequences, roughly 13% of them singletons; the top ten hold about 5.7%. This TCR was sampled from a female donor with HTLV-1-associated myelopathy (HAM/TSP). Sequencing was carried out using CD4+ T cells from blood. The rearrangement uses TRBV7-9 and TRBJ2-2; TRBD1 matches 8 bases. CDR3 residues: CASSSRGQGNTGELFF. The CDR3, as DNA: TGTGCCAGCAGCTCTCGAGGACAGGGGAACACCGGGGAGCTGTTTTTT. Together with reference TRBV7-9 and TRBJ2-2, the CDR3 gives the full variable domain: DTGVSQNPRHKITKRGQNVTFRCDPISEHNRLYWYRQTLGQGPEFLTYFQNEAQLEKSRLLSDRFSAERPKGSFSTLEIQRTEQGDSAMYLCASSSRGQGNTGELFFGEGSRLTVL.